The 27 T cell receptor beta chains listed next were all sequenced from one sample in a study of blood T cell repertoires in COVID-19. Profiling relied on immunoSEQ multiplex PCR, and the TCRdb table lists in-frame clones only, not all of them. Of around 200,000 clones in the sample, roughly four fifths were seen once. Sequencing was done on a sample of peripheral blood. These receptors were collected from a woman in her thirties or forties with active or convalescent COVID-19.

The gene calls are TRBV11-3 and TRBJ2-1; TRBD2 matches 7 bases. The V segment lost 4 bases and the J segment 8 bases; nucleotides outside the gene matches: 2. CDR3 length: 12 amino acids. CDR1 SGHNT and CDR2 YENEEA come from the germline V gene. CDR3 sequence reads: CASSSRGDEQFF. The CDR3, as DNA: TGTGCCAGCAGCTCCCGGGGGGATGAGCAGTTCTTC.

This chain links TRBV25-1 with TRBJ2-2, with 8 positions matching TRBD2. Trimming took 9 bases from V and 1 from J; bases not matched to a gene: 4. The germline gives CDR1 MGHDK, CDR2 SYGVNS. CDR3 size: 14 residues. CDR3 sequence (DNA): TGTGCCAGTTCAGCGGGAGAGAACACCGGGGAGCTGTTTTTT. Translation: CASSAGENTGELFF. The entire variable domain, with the rest obtained from reference TRBV25-1 and TRBJ2-2, is as follows: EADIYQTPRYLVIGTGKKITLECSQTMGHDKMYWYQQDPGMELHLIHYSYGVNSTEKGDLSSESTVSRIRTEHFPLTLESARPSHTSQYLCASSAGENTGELFFGEGSRLTVL.

The chain combines TRBV25-1 with TRBJ1-4; weak D call: TRBD1 (5 bases). Germline loops: CDR1 MGHDK, CDR2 SYGVNS. This CDR3 is 12 amino acids long. V shed 2 bases and J shed 9 bases, with 7 bases lying between them. CDR3 coding DNA: TGTGCCAGCAGTGAAGGGGGGAAAAAACTGTTTTTT. Translating gives CASSEGGKKLFF.

The gene calls are TRBV4-3 and TRBJ1-1; D may be TRBD1 (5 bases). V lost 1 base and J 1 base, leaving 10 bases between the germline ends. Germline V gene sequence: CDR1 LGHNA, CDR2 YSLEER. This CDR3 has 15 amino acids. CDR3 coding DNA: TGCGCCAGCAGCCAAGTATGGGGCAGGAACACTGAAGCTTTCTTT. This sequence encodes CASSQVWGRNTEAFF.

The V call is TRBV7-3, the J call TRBJ1-6; D is unresolved. Trimming pared 0 bases from V and 9 bases from J, leaving 12 bases between. The CDR3 consists of 15 residues. The germline V gene has CDR1 SGHTA and CDR2 FQGTGA. The CDR3 loop reads CASSLTLLGSSPLHF. CDR3 sequence (DNA): TGTGCCAGCAGCTTAACGTTACTCGGGAGTTCACCCCTCCACTTT. The full variable domain, completed using reference TRBV7-3 and TRBJ1-6, is GAGVSQTPSNKVTEKGKYVELRCDPISGHTALYWYRQSLGQGPEFLIYFQGTGAADDSGLPNDRFFAVRPEGSVSTLKIQRTERGDSAVYLCASSLTLLGSSPLHFGNGTRLTVT.

The chain joins TRBV28 to TRBJ1-2; D not resolved. Between the trimmed V and J ends, which lost 6 bases and 4 bases, there was a span of 21 bases. The CDR3 has 16 residues. The V gene's germline CDR1 is MDHEN and CDR2 SYDVKM. The DNA for the CDR3 is TGTGCCAGCAGGGACGGAAGGAGGGCGCCTAGCTATGGCTACACCTTC. Protein sequence: CASRDGRRAPSYGYTF.

The gene calls are TRBV30 and TRBJ1-2, with D maybe TRBD1 (6 bases). The CDR3 runs to 12 residues. Trimming removed 5 bases at V and 1 base at J, with 8 bases between. Germline assignment: CDR1 GTSNPN and CDR2 SVGIG (reference sequence). CDR3 region: CAWDRLNYGYTF. The CDR3 region has the DNA TGTGCCTGGGACAGGCTTAACTATGGCTACACCTTC.

V and J are TRBV7-8 and TRBJ2-7; 8 bases map to TRBD1. The CDR3 covers 13 residues. In germline, CDR1 is SGHVS, CDR2 FQNEAQ. Trimming took 5 bases from V and 4 from J; bases not matched to a gene: 4. CDR3 sequence reads: CASSLGQEYEQYF. The CDR3 DNA is TGTGCCAGCAGCCTGGGACAGGAATACGAGCAGTACTTC.

The rearrangement links TRBV3-1 (or the pseudogene TRBV3-2) to TRBJ2-2; D is undetermined. The CDR3 covers 14 residues. Looked up from germline, CDR1 is LGHDT and CDR2 is YNNKEL (reference sequence). V lost 3 bases to trimming and J lost 2 bases, with 7 bases between them. The CDR3 loop reads CASSQRYNTGELFF. The DNA of the CDR3 is TGTGCCAGCAGCCAGAGATACAACACCGGGGAGCTGTTTTTT.

The V and J genes are TRBV5-4 and TRBJ2-5, with 9 positions matching TRBD2. The CDR3 runs to 14 residues. The germline V gene has CDR1 SGHNT and CDR2 YYREEE (reference sequence). With V trimmed by 9 bases and J by 3 bases, 9 bases remained unmatched. DNA of the CDR3: TGTGCCACCGCAAAGCGGGGGGCGAAAGAGACCCAGTACTTC. Translation gives CATAKRGAKETQYF.

This clone was seen more than once but under ten times. V usage is TRBV14 and J usage is TRBJ2-2; D is possibly TRBD2 (5 bases). The CDR3 length is 16 residues. Trimming took off 4 bases at V and 4 bases at J, with 16 bases between the two ends. CDR1 is SGHDN and CDR2 is FVKESK in the germline V gene. The CDR3: CASSLYRGSRTGELFF. The CDR3 DNA follows: TGTGCCAGCAGCCTCTATCGGGGTTCCCGCACCGGGGAGCTGTTTTTT.

The V call is TRBV7-9, the J call TRBJ1-5, with 9 nucleotides matching TRBD1. V was clipped by 1 base and J by 5 bases; unmatched bases: 3. Germline V gene lookup returns CDR1 SEHNR and CDR2 FQNEAQ (reference sequence). The CDR3 is 15 residues long. This CDR3 reads CASSLGTGADQPQHF. The CDR3 DNA reads as TGTGCCAGCAGCTTAGGGACAGGGGCGGATCAGCCCCAGCATTTT.

The J gene is TRBJ2-1, the V gene TRBV5-6; 10 bases line up with TRBD2. The junction had 3 bases not matched to a gene; V was cut back by 4 bases and J by 2 bases. The germline V gene has CDR1 SGHDT and CDR2 YYEEEE. The CDR3 has 15 amino acids. The CDR3 DNA reads TGTGCCAGCAGCCCTGGGACTAGCGCCTACAATGAGCAGTTCTTC. The encoded protein is CASSPGTSAYNEQFF.

The chain employs TRBV30 and TRBJ1-1; the D gene is possibly TRBD1 (6 bases). Looked up from germline, CDR1 is GTSNPN and CDR2 is SVGIG (reference sequence). V was cut by 0 bases and J by 2 bases, with 16 bases left in between. The CDR3 is 16 amino acids. DNA of the CDR3: TGTGCCTGGAGTGTAGGGACATTGGCGTTCAACACTGAAGCTTTCTTT. It translates to CAWSVGTLAFNTEAFF.

V gene TRBV11-3 combines with J gene TRBJ2-7; maybe TRBD2 (5 bases). The CDR3 has 15 residues. Germline CDR1 and CDR2: SGHNT and YENEEA. The V and J ends lost 4 bases and 0 bases respectively, with 13 bases between them. This chain's CDR3 is CASSSGGVSSYEQYF. Here the CDR3 DNA reads TGTGCCAGCAGCTCCGGAGGCGTGAGCTCCTACGAGCAGTACTTC.

This rearrangement joins TRBV28 to TRBJ1-6; no definite D call. V lost 2 bases and J 4 bases, leaving 3 bases between the germline ends. The CDR3 is made up of 13 amino acids. The germline V gene encodes CDR1 MDHEN and CDR2 SYDVKM. CDR3 DNA sequence: TGTGCCAGCAGTTTACAGTATAATTCACCCCTCCACTTT. It codes for CASSLQYNSPLHF.

J is TRBJ2-1 and V is TRBV5-1, with 8 bases lining up with TRBD2. J gave up 5 bases and V 3 bases, and 4 bases lay outside the gene matches. The CDR3 totals 14 residues. CDR1 is SGHRS, CDR2 YFSETQ, per germline. CDR3 sequence: CASSSGGGNNEQFF. Here the CDR3 DNA reads TGCGCCAGCAGCTCGGGCGGGGGGAACAATGAGCAGTTCTTC.

The chain uses TRBV7-3 and TRBJ1-1; D is perhaps TRBD1 (5 bases). The CDR3 extends over 15 amino acids. Per the germline V gene, CDR1 is SGHTA and CDR2 is FQGTGA. V lost 0 bases, J lost 2 bases, and 10 bases lay in between. CDR3 loop: CASSLTPGINTEAFF. Here the CDR3 DNA reads TGTGCCAGCAGCTTAACACCAGGGATTAACACTGAAGCTTTCTTT.

The rearrangement joins TRBV2 to TRBJ2-2; D not resolved. Trimming took 3 bases from V and 5 from J, leaving 13 bases between them. CDR1 and CDR2 from the germline V gene are SNHLY and FYNNEI. The CDR3 extends over 15 amino acids. CDR3 nucleotide sequence: TGTGCCAGCAGTGAGGGTCTAGGAAGAACCGGGGAGCTGTTTTTT. Translated: CASSEGLGRTGELFF.

This clone was counted ten times or more. The chain couples TRBV7-9 to TRBJ1-4, with 8 nucleotides matching TRBD1. The V segment lost 1 base and the J segment 9 bases; nucleotides outside the gene matches: 7. CDR1 and CDR2 (germline): SEHNR, FQNEAQ (reference sequence). This CDR3 region has 15 residues. CDR3 nucleotide sequence: TGTGCCAGCAGCTTAGAAGGTCAGGGGGCTCAAAAACTGTTTTTT. Its protein is CASSLEGQGAQKLFF. Variable domain in full (rest from reference TRBV7-9 and TRBJ1-4): DTGVSQNPRHKITKRGQNVTFRCDPISEHNRLYWYRQTLGQGPEFLTYFQNEAQLEKSRLLSDRFSAERPKGSFSTLEIQRTEQGDSAMYLCASSLEGQGAQKLFFGSGTQLSVL.

This clone appeared a single time. The same CDR3 arises from other DNA sequences in this sample as well. The chain carries TRBV18 and TRBJ1-2, with D uncertain. Trimming cost V 0 bases and J 4 bases, with 9 bases left between them. CDR1 KGHSH and CDR2 LQKENI come from the germline V gene. This CDR3 has 14 amino acids. Here the CDR3 DNA reads TGTGCCAGCTCACCACCGTCCGGGAGCTATGGCTACACCTTC. This sequence encodes CASSPPSGSYGYTF.

The V and J genes are TRBV6-5 and TRBJ2-3; TRBD2 matches 7 bases. CDR1 MNHEY and CDR2 SVGAGI come from the germline V gene. The CDR3 sequence is 15 residues long. V lost 7 bases to trimming and J lost 3 bases; unmatched junction nucleotides: 10. The CDR3 protein is CASTTMGGRTDTQYF. In DNA form, the CDR3 reads TGTGCCAGCACCACCATGGGGGGGAGGACAGATACGCAGTATTTT.

The V and J genes are TRBV7-6 and TRBJ2-3; D possibly corresponds to TRBD1 (6 bases). V lost 4 bases and J lost 6, with 20 bases in between. The CDR3 totals 16 residues. Germline V gene sequence: CDR1 SGHVS, CDR2 FNYEAQ. CDR3 sequence reads: CASSYAMRGKGDTQYF. As DNA, the CDR3 is TGTGCCAGCAGCTACGCGATGAGGGGGAAGGGGGATACGCAGTATTTT.

The rearrangement links TRBV7-9 to TRBJ2-7; D is possibly TRBD2 (5 bases). The CDR3 loop spans 14 amino acids. V gave up 8 bases and J gave up 5 bases, with 19 bases separating them. Germline V gives CDR1 SEHNR, CDR2 FQNEAQ (reference sequence). Here the CDR3 reads CASGKAGGFDEQYF. CDR3 nucleotide sequence: TGTGCCAGCGGGAAAGCTGGCGGGTTCGACGAGCAGTACTTC. The full variable domain, rest sourced from reference TRBV7-9 and TRBJ2-7, is DTGVSQNPRHKITKRGQNVTFRCDPISEHNRLYWYRQTLGQGPEFLTYFQNEAQLEKSRLLSDRFSAERPKGSFSTLEIQRTEQGDSAMYLCASGKAGGFDEQYFGPGTRLTVT.

The chain uses TRBV6-4 and TRBJ1-2; D remains ambiguous. This CDR3 has 11 amino acids. V lost 0 bases and J 7 bases, leaving 3 bases between the germline ends. The germline V gene encodes CDR1 MRHNA and CDR2 SNTAGT. The CDR3 reads CASSDSLGYTF. The CDR3 coding sequence is TGTGCCAGCAGTGACTCTCTTGGCTACACCTTC.

The rearrangement links TRBV4-3 to TRBJ1-4, with 7 bases matching TRBD1. The V gene end was trimmed by 0 bases and the J gene end by 4 bases; junction bases not matched to a gene: 5. The CDR3 loop spans 16 amino acids. CDR1 LGHNA and CDR2 YSLEER come from the germline V gene. In nucleotides, the CDR3 is TGCGCCAGCAGCCAAGACGCCGCAGGGGGTAATGAAAAACTGTTTTTT. Its protein is CASSQDAAGGNEKLFF.

Only a few counts were recorded for this clone. The genes are TRBV4-2 and TRBJ1-2; maybe TRBD1 (6 bases). There are 15 residues in the CDR3. In germline, CDR1 is LGHNA, CDR2 YNFKEQ. The V end was cut by 3 bases, the J end by 4 bases, with 15 bases between. CDR3 sequence (DNA): TGTGCCAGCAGCCAGAGTGGACAGAGCCTCTATGGCTACACCTTC. Encoded protein: CASSQSGQSLYGYTF.